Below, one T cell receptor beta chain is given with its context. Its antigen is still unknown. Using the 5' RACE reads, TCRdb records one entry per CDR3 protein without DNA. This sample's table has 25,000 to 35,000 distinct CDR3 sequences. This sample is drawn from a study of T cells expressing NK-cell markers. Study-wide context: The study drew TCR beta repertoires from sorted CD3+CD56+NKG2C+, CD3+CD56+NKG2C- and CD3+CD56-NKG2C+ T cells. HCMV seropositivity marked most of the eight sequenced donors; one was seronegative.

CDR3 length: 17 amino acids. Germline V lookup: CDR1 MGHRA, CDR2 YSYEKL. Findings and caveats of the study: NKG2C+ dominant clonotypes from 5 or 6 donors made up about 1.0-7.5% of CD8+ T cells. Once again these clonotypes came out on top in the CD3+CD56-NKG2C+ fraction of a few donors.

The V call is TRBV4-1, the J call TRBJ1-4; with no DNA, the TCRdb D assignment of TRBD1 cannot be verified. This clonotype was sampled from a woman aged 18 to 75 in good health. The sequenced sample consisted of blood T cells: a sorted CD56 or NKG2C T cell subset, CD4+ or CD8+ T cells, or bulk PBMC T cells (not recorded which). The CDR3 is CASSRAGLRQGSEKLFF.